This paragraph covers one TCR beta chain sequence. Its antigen remains undetermined. No per-base quality is available; no much larger clone lies one base away. The donors were healthy, HIV-negative adults with no recently reported acute infections or vaccinations. Every donor was a Caucasian adult residing in Nashville, Tennessee, USA. Magnetic negative selection was used to enrich CD4+ T cells, after which naive cells were positively selected on CD45RA and the negative fraction became the memory subset. Blood was obtained by leukapheresis, after which PBMCs were separated by Ficoll-Histopaque density gradient centrifugation and cryopreserved in liquid nitrogen vapor phase. Purity and quantity of every magnetically sorted T cell population were checked by analytical flow cytometry. From each sorted fraction, genomic DNA was isolated and quantified by UV absorbance on a Nanodrop 2000c. From the cysteine up to the phenylalanine, the CDR3 has a length of 16 residues. The entry retains the CDR3 DNA only, 48 bases that are in frame from base 1. The germline V gene specifies SGHVS as CDR1 and FQNEAQ as CDR2. Germline trimming amounts to 1 base on V and 4 bases on J, with 3 as the count of junction bases outside the gene matches.

TCR CDR3 regions were amplified from genomic DNA by multiplex PCR using the deep immunoSEQ assay. Extracted genomic DNA from each cell subset was spread evenly across all wells of several immunoSEQ 96-well plates, with each plate serving as a replicate. Each replicate PCR for sorted subsets received around 0.2 ug genomic DNA, equal to tens of thousands of T cell genomes. Purified libraries were quantified with a Qubit 3.0 fluorometer, sized on a Bioanalyzer 2100, and re-quantified with the KAPA Library Quantification kit. A separate single-read 150-cycle Illumina NextSeq 550 flow cell was used to sequence each immunoSEQ 96-well plate. The original pipeline was this. Because the immunoSEQ output held only junctional sequences and lacked quality scores, the filtering could not match the filtering applied to full-length reads. To assign V/J genes and CDR3, sequences were annotated against IMGT germline references using PyIR, a Python wrapper for IgBLAST v1.9. Reads were removed for weak V/J assignments (E-value above 1e-6), missing CDR3, stop codons, out-of-frame junctions, or ambiguous translated residues. V3J clonotypes were defined as sequences sharing an identical inferred V gene, J gene, and CDR3 amino acid sequence. Percentage overlap between repertoires was calculated by dividing the number of shared unique clonotypes by the size of the smaller repertoire. Richness of each repertoire was evaluated using RTK rarefaction, the Chao1 estimator, and Recon v2.1 estimates of unobserved clonotypes. For all TCRbeta clonotypes obtained by the gDNA method from a few donors, generation probabilities were computed with OLGA. TCRdb obtained this table from immuneACCESS and retained in-frame rearrangements with V and J assigned. These tables miss some clones; where compared with another copy, unresolved V genes account for less than half of the shortfall, and the remainder is unexplained. The V and J calls and clone size come from that table; D and trimming were worked out from the DNA. This sample is represented by 2 million to 2.5 million clones; 90% to 97% of them were singletons. The ten largest make up over 0.1% of the sample.

The source of the sample is a study of shared clonotypes between healthy human individuals (TCRdb year 2020). About the full investigation: The cohort included a few men and a couple of women between 18 and 49 years of age. For each donor, CD4 naive and CD4 memory were each given three plates, CD8 naive was given two plates, and CD8 memory was given one plate. The study deeply sequenced blood TCR repertoires of five healthy adults to estimate repertoire size and the extent of clonotype sharing between individuals. To increase sequencing depth and limit assay-specific biases, TCR repertoire library preparation and sequencing were carried out by different laboratories using diverse techniques. Per donor, leukapheresis produced somewhere between about 0.9 and 10 billion PBMCs.

General conclusions and limits of the study: Even with the large sequencing depth, rarefaction of the sorted-subset datasets indicated that sequencing was incomplete. Sampling was limited to blood, and TCR repertoires in tissue likely differ from TCR repertoires in blood. Because the study included only a small number of donors, the genetic and exposure-history diversity represented was limited. Across a handful of donors, about 4.5% of naive CD4, approximately 3.6% of naive CD8, around 2.1% of memory CD4, and roughly 0.4% of memory CD8 clonotypes were shared. Clonotypes shared by all four sorted-subset donors showed higher generation probabilities than non-shared clonotypes. Larger estimated clonotype richness was generally found for naive subsets than for memory subsets. Pairwise subsampling led to the expectation that sequencing depth would affect the degree of clonotype sharing among donors.

In this chain, TRBV7-8 is recombined with TRBJ2-7; 14 bases in the junction line up with TRBD2. The sample consisted of naive CD4+ T cells sorted from blood. Reading the label with the study, this specimen's cell subset or site is: CD45RA+ positively selected. The receptor was isolated from a man younger than 35 in good health. DNA sequence: TGTGCCAGCAGCTTAGGGACTAGCGGGGGGCCGTACGAGCAGTACTTC. This gives the protein CASSLGTSGGPYEQYF.